Here is one T cell receptor beta chain with its context. Germline V CDR1 and CDR2: ENHRY, SYGVKD. The CDR3 contains 17 residues. After removal of 2 bases from V and 0 bases from J, the junction contained 4 bases not matched to a gene. In the original analysis: Nucleated cell number was recorded as an estimate derived from reference gene primer amplification. Profiling relied on immunoSEQ multiplex PCR, and the TCRdb table lists in-frame clones only, not all of them. V, J and clone size are those of that table, while D and trimming were read from the DNA. The table has about 100,000 clones, roughly four fifths seen once. The sample is drawn from a study of blood T cell repertoires in COVID-19. Study context: Sites across the United States, Italy and Spain contributed samples from acute and convalescent COVID-19. T cells, B-cell-depleted T cells, or PBMCs supplied cDNA or gDNA.

Sequencing used peripheral blood. The source is an older man with active or convalescent COVID-19. This rearrangement joins TRBV10-3 to TRBJ2-7, with TRBD2 matching over 13 bases. The chain's CDR3 is CAISEGLAGDSSYEQYF. The CDR3 region has the DNA TGTGCCATCAGTGAGGGACTAGCGGGGGACTCCTCCTACGAGCAGTACTTC.